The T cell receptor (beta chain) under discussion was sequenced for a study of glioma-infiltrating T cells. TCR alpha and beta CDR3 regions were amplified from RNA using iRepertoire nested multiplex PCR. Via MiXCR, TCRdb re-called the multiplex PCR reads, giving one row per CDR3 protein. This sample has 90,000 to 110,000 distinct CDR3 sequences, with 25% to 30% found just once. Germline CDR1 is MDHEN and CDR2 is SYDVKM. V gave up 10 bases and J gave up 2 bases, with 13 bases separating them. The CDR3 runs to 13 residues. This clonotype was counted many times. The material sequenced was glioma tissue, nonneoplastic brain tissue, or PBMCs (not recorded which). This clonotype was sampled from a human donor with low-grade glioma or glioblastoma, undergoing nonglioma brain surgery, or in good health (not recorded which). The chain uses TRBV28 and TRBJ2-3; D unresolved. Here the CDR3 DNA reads TGTGCCACCTGTGAATCCGTCACAGATACGCAGTATTTT. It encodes CATCESVTDTQYF.